These 11 T cell receptor beta chains were sequenced from one sample in a study of blood T cell repertoires in COVID-19. The method was immunoSEQ multiplex PCR; TCRdb's version includes in-frame clones alone and lacks a portion of them. The sample lists a few hundred thousand clones, nearly 90% occurring once. Sequencing was performed on peripheral blood. The receptors come from a woman aged 55-69 years with COVID-19, enrolled during active disease.

The chain joins TRBV9 to TRBJ2-5; TRBD1 matches 7 bases. V lost 3 bases to trimming and J lost 2 bases; unmatched junction nucleotides: 7. CDR1 is SGDLS, CDR2 YYNGEE, per germline. The CDR3 covers 15 residues. CDR3 protein: CASSGGNRGQETQYF. CDR3 bases: TGTGCCAGCAGCGGCGGAAACAGGGGTCAAGAGACCCAGTACTTC.

The rearrangement joins TRBV7-3 to TRBJ1-6; 7 positions agree with TRBD1. Germline CDR1 and CDR2: SGHTA and FQGTGA. The CDR3 consists of 14 residues. The J segment lost 7 bases and the V segment lost 5 bases, leaving 5 bases of the junction unmatched. In DNA form, the CDR3 reads TGTGCCAGCAGCCAGGACAGGTCAAATTCACCCCTCCACTTT. The encoded protein is CASSQDRSNSPLHF.

This clone was counted once. This rearrangement joins TRBV19 to TRBJ2-1; 7 bases agree with TRBD1. The CDR3 totals 15 residues. The V gene end was trimmed by 5 bases and the J gene end by 3 bases; junction bases not matched to a gene: 7. The germline gives CDR1 LNHDA, CDR2 SQIVND (reference sequence). The CDR3 bases are TGTGCCAGTAGTTGGACAGGTCCCCACTACAATGAGCAGTTCTTC. Encoded protein: CASSWTGPHYNEQFF.

The chain links TRBV6-2 or TRBV6-3 to TRBJ2-6; D remains unclear. Germline CDR1 MNHEY, CDR2 SVGEGT. The length of the CDR3 is 17 residues. V dropped 0 bases and J dropped 0 bases, with 9 bases sitting between them. The CDR3, as DNA: TGTGCCAGCAGTTACTCTCGGGTCTTCTCTGGGGCCAACGTCCTGACTTTC. Protein product: CASSYSRVFSGANVLTF.

The genes are TRBV6-5 and TRBJ1-5; D is possibly TRBD1 (6 bases). V was shortened by 1 base and J by 5 bases, with 9 bases between the two germline ends. The germline V gene has CDR1 MNHEY and CDR2 SVGAGI. This CDR3 has 14 residues. The CDR3 protein is CASSYFRGHQPQHF. CDR3 bases: TGTGCCAGCAGTTACTTCAGGGGCCATCAGCCCCAGCATTTT.

This clone was detected once. The V gene is TRBV19, the J gene TRBJ1-5; D perhaps matches TRBD1 (5 bases). The germline V gene encodes CDR1 LNHDA and CDR2 SQIVND (reference sequence). This CDR3 region has 13 residues. Trimming took off 8 bases at V and 6 bases at J, with 14 bases between the two ends. The CDR3 DNA follows: TGTGCCAGTTCAGGGCAGATGGGTCAGCCCCAGCATTTT. Residues: CASSGQMGQPQHF.

V usage is TRBV18 and J usage is TRBJ2-7; tentative D call: TRBD2 (5 bases). CDR3 length: 13 amino acids. V was pared by 3 bases and J by 3 bases, with 9 bases between. Germline CDR1 is KGHSH and CDR2 is LQKENI. The CDR3 loop is CASSPRGDYEQYF. CDR3 nucleotide sequence: TGTGCCAGCTCACCCCGGGGAGACTACGAGCAGTACTTC.

The rearrangement joins TRBV27 to TRBJ1-2, with 7 bases lining up with TRBD1. The CDR3 loop spans 17 amino acids. Looked up from germline, CDR1 is MNHEY and CDR2 is SMNVEV (reference sequence). V lost 8 bases, J lost 4 bases, and 19 bases stayed unmatched. CDR3 in amino acids: CASGGEIGTENIYGYTF. CDR3 nucleotides: TGTGCCAGCGGAGGGGAAATCGGGACAGAAAACATCTATGGCTACACCTTC.

This clone occurred once. The gene calls are TRBV6-6 and TRBJ2-5; 7 bases line up with TRBD1. Germline CDR1 is MNHNY and CDR2 is SVGAGI (reference sequence). The CDR3 has 14 residues. The trim removed 0 bases at V and 2 bases at J, leaving 0 bases unmatched. CDR3 protein: CASSYSDRQETQYF. The CDR3 DNA is TGTGCCAGCAGTTACTCGGACAGGCAAGAGACCCAGTACTTC.

The chain combines TRBV11-2 with TRBJ1-2; no reliable D call. This CDR3 has 13 residues. The germline CDR1 and CDR2 sequences are SGHAT and FQNNGV. Trimming removed 3 bases at V and 3 bases at J, with 8 bases between. This chain's CDR3 is CASSFGGYYGYTF. The CDR3 bases are TGTGCCAGCAGCTTCGGCGGGTACTATGGCTACACCTTC.

This rearrangement joins TRBV5-6 to TRBJ2-2; TRBD1 aligns across 9 bases. CDR1 and CDR2 from the germline V gene are SGHDT and YYEEEE. The CDR3 runs to 17 residues. The V gene end was trimmed by 3 bases and the J gene end by 3 bases; junction bases not matched to a gene: 9. CDR3 nucleotides: TGTGCCAGCAGCTGGAAACAGGGGGCGGGTGACACCGGGGAGCTGTTTTTT. This sequence encodes CASSWKQGAGDTGELFF.